The 32 T cell receptor beta chains in this list originate from one sample, sequenced in a study of blood T cell repertoires in COVID-19 (dated by TCRdb to about 2020). Library preparation used the immunoSEQ multiplex PCR assay. What TCRdb holds here is the immuneACCESS table cut down to in-frame rearrangements. Part of the clones is not present; checked against another copy, under half of the missing clones reflect an unresolved V gene, and the others are unexplained. The table for this sample lists 60,000 or so clones; under 85% of them were counted only once. 28% of the sample rests with the top ten. The source material was peripheral blood. These receptors were taken from a woman older than 75 with acute or convalescent COVID-19.

The rearrangement uses TRBV6-7 and TRBJ2-1, with TRBD2 matching over 13 bases. TRBV6-7 is sorted into the ORF group, with uncertain function. This CDR3 is 14 amino acids long. Trimming took 6 bases from V and 9 from J; bases not matched to a gene: 5. CDR3 DNA sequence: TGTGCCAGCAGAAGGGGACTAGCGGGATGTGAGCAGTTCTTC. This gives the protein CASRRGLAGCEQFF.

J is TRBJ1-4 and V is TRBV21-1. TRBV21-1 counts as a pseudogene. The CDR3 extends over 17 amino acids. The CDR3 coding sequence is TGTGCCAGCAACCAAGAGAGCGGCAATGCAACTAATGAAAAACTGTTTTTT. Translation: CASNQESGNATNEKLFF.

The chain is built from TRBV29-1 and TRBJ2-1; TRBD1 matches 8 bases. The V gene's germline CDR1 is SQVTM and CDR2 ANQGSEA. The CDR3 extends over 12 amino acids. V was pared by 3 bases and J by 9 bases, with 4 bases of the junction left unmatched. The CDR3 spells CSVDRQGTEQFF. DNA for the CDR3: TGCAGCGTTGACAGACAGGGGACTGAGCAGTTCTTC.

This rearrangement joins TRBV6-4 to TRBJ2-1, with TRBD2 matching 10 bases. Germline V gives CDR1 MRHNA, CDR2 SNTAGT. The V and J ends lost 0 bases and 8 bases, in that order; junction bases with no gene match: 4. The CDR3 extends over 15 amino acids. CDR3 DNA: TGTGCCAGCAGTGACTCGAGCGGGAGGGCCGATGAGCAGTTCTTC. Translation gives CASSDSSGRADEQFF.

The CDR3 DNA sequence: TGTGCCAGCAGCACCTGGACAGGGGGCGACGAGCAGTACTTC. Protein: CASSTWTGGDEQYF. The V gene is TRBV11-2, the J gene TRBJ2-7; 11 bases map to TRBD1. In germline, CDR1 is SGHAT, CDR2 FQNNGV. J was trimmed by 5 bases and V by 5 bases; bases with no gene match: 5. The CDR3 contains 14 residues.

The CDR3 sequence is CASRTTGYEQYF. CDR3 nucleotides: TGTGCCAGCAGGACGACAGGCTACGAGCAGTACTTC. The chain combines TRBV6-6 with TRBJ2-7; TRBD1 might be the D (6 bases). Trimming cost V 6 bases and J 3 bases, with 9 bases left between them. The CDR3 extends over 12 amino acids. Per germline, CDR1 MNHNY and CDR2 SVGAGI (reference sequence).

This clone was seen once. The J gene is TRBJ2-3, the V gene TRBV3-1 (or the pseudogene TRBV3-2); D possibly corresponds to TRBD2 (5 bases). V lost 4 bases and J lost 6, with 20 bases in between. The CDR3 extends over 16 amino acids. The germline V gene has CDR1 LGHDT and CDR2 YNNKEL (reference sequence). The CDR3 nucleotides are TGTGCCAGCAGCCCCCGAGGGCTTAGCGACGCCGATACGCAGTATTTT. It codes for CASSPRGLSDADTQYF.

The chain has TRBV9 and TRBJ2-3; 8 bases are a match to TRBD2. This CDR3 comprises 15 residues. Per the germline V gene, CDR1 is SGDLS and CDR2 is YYNGEE. After removal of 0 bases from V and 3 bases from J, the junction contained 3 bases not matched to a gene. CDR3 nucleotides: TGTGCCAGCAGCGTAGGGGTAGCGGGGACAGATACGCAGTATTTT. This encodes CASSVGVAGTDTQYF.

The chain links TRBV19 to TRBJ1-6; 10 bases agree with TRBD1. CDR1 is LNHDA, CDR2 SQIVND, per germline (reference sequence). V lost 3 bases, J lost 6 bases, and 5 bases stayed unmatched. The CDR3 covers 16 residues. The CDR3 spells CASSIRTGGSNSPLHF. The CDR3 DNA reads TGTGCCAGTAGTATCCGGACAGGGGGGAGTAATTCACCCCTCCACTTT.

The chain joins TRBV7-2 to TRBJ2-1, with TRBD2 identical over 8 bases. The CDR3 runs 16 residues. Germline V CDR1 and CDR2: SGHTA, FQGNSA. V lost 2 bases and J lost 7; bases outside the gene matches: 10. The CDR3 DNA reads as TGTGCCAGCAGCTTAAGGGCCCAGCGGGAGTTGAATGAGCAGTTCTTC. This translates into CASSLRAQRELNEQFF.

The chain uses TRBV6-1 and TRBJ2-1; 8 bases agree with TRBD2. After removal of 3 bases from V and 7 bases from J, the junction contained 8 bases not matched to a gene. The CDR3 runs 15 residues. Germline CDR1 reads MNHNS; CDR2 reads SASEGT. This CDR3 reads CASSEVSGSWNEQFF. Written as DNA, the CDR3 is TGTGCCAGCAGTGAGGTGAGCGGGAGTTGGAATGAGCAGTTCTTC.

The chain joins TRBV12-3 or TRBV12-4 to TRBJ1-2; D unclear. V gave up 5 bases and J gave up 3 bases, with 7 bases separating them. CDR3 length equals 12 residues. CDR3 in amino acids: CASSLADYGYTF. The CDR3 bases are TGTGCCAGCAGTCTGGCAGACTATGGCTACACCTTC.

The chain links TRBV5-1 to TRBJ1-4; 7 bases fit TRBD1. In germline, CDR1 is SGHRS, CDR2 YFSETQ. The CDR3 has 14 residues. The V and J ends lost 4 bases and 6 bases, in that order; junction bases with no gene match: 6. CDR3 loop: CASSVGTGDEKLFF. The DNA for the CDR3 is TGCGCCAGCAGCGTCGGCACAGGGGATGAAAAACTGTTTTTT.

This chain connects TRBV6-5 to TRBJ2-1, with 8 bases identical to TRBD2. Germline loops: CDR1 MNHEY, CDR2 SVGAGI. J was trimmed by 3 bases and V by 8 bases; bases with no gene match: 6. The CDR3 contains 14 residues. The CDR3 region is CASGRGGFYNEQFF. In DNA, the CDR3 is TGTGCCAGCGGACGGGGGGGGTTCTACAATGAGCAGTTCTTC.

The rearrangement joins TRBV28 to TRBJ1-3; no firm D call. V lost 3 bases to trimming and J lost 2 bases, with 11 bases between them. CDR3 length: 15 residues. Germline assignment: CDR1 MDHEN and CDR2 SYDVKM. CDR3 sequence (DNA): TGTGCCAGCAGTTTTCGGGGTAGAGCTGGAAACACCATATATTTT. Protein sequence: CASSFRGRAGNTIYF.

The gene calls are TRBV19 and TRBJ1-4; D unclear. Per the germline V gene, CDR1 is LNHDA and CDR2 is SQIVND (reference sequence). The CDR3 length is 14 residues. V was clipped by 4 bases and J by 8 bases, with 14 bases between them. The CDR3 DNA sequence: TGTGCCAGTAGTACCGAGCAGGTTTGGGAAAAACTGTTTTTT. Protein sequence: CASSTEQVWEKLFF. The variable domain in full, completed from reference TRBV19 and TRBJ1-4, reads DGGITQSPKYLFRKEGQNVTLSCEQNLNHDAMYWYRQDPGQGLRLIYYSQIVNDFQKGDIAEGYSVSREKKESFPLTVTSAQKNPTAFYLCASSTEQVWEKLFFGSGTQLSVL.

This clone was seen once. The chain recombines TRBV9 with TRBJ2-4; 9 nucleotides line up with TRBD1. CDR1 and CDR2 (germline): SGDLS, YYNGEE. CDR3 length equals 16 residues. V dropped 4 bases and J dropped 12; count of bases not matched to a gene: 17. CDR3 bases: TGTGCCAGCAGCCCCACTAAAAACTCACAGGGGGCGGATCAGTACTTC. This encodes CASSPTKNSQGADQYF.

The V and J genes are TRBV15 and TRBJ2-5, with D unresolved. V gave up 8 bases and J gave up 0 bases, with 10 bases separating them. The CDR3 has 13 residues. Germline V lookup: CDR1 LNHNV, CDR2 YYDKDF (reference sequence). CDR3 in DNA: TGTGCCACCTGCCCACGGTACCAAGAGACCCAGTACTTC. Encoded protein: CATCPRYQETQYF.

The V and J genes are TRBV10-3 and TRBJ1-5, with D possibly TRBD1 on 5 matching bases. The CDR3 runs 14 residues. From germline, CDR1 is ENHRY and CDR2 SYGVKD. V lost 5 bases and J lost 4, with 12 bases in between. The CDR3 loop reads CAISNSQGNQPQHF. CDR3 sequence (DNA): TGTGCCATCAGTAATAGCCAGGGAAATCAGCCCCAGCATTTT.

V gene TRBV19 combines with J gene TRBJ2-1, with D perhaps TRBD1 (5 bases). Germline CDR1 LNHDA, CDR2 SQIVND (reference sequence). CDR3 length: 14 residues. The germline V and J ends were trimmed by 5 bases and 8 bases, with 16 bases remaining between them. CDR3 in DNA: TGTGCCAGTAGTGATCCCGGCAGGGCCCATGAGCAGTTCTTC. This gives the protein CASSDPGRAHEQFF.

The chain joins TRBV7-9 to TRBJ2-7; 12 nucleotides agree with TRBD1. The ends lost 2 bases at V and 6 bases at J; junction bases unmatched: 11. This CDR3 comprises 17 residues. Germline CDR1 SEHNR, CDR2 FQNEAQ (reference sequence). In nucleotides, the CDR3 is TGTGCCAGCAGCTTAATTTTTCAGGGACAGGGGGCGGTCGAGCAGTACTTC. Protein sequence: CASSLIFQGQGAVEQYF.

This sequence joins TRBV5-1 and TRBJ2-7; the match to TRBD2 covers 8 bases. The trim removed 0 bases at V and 6 bases at J, leaving 2 bases unmatched. The CDR3 spans 13 residues. The germline V gene encodes CDR1 SGHRS and CDR2 YFSETQ. The DNA of the CDR3 is TGCGCCAGCAGCTTGGTACGGGGGGGCGAGCAGTACTTC. Translated: CASSLVRGGEQYF.

The genes are TRBV18 and TRBJ2-7, with 7 bases identical to TRBD2. The CDR3 totals 14 residues. After removal of 5 bases from V and 4 bases from J, the junction contained 8 bases not matched to a gene. CDR1 KGHSH and CDR2 LQKENI come from the germline V gene. In nucleotides, the CDR3 is TGTGCCAGCTCAAAATCAGGGAGGGATTACGAGCAGTACTTC. Protein sequence: CASSKSGRDYEQYF.

This clone was detected once. The gene calls are TRBV28 and TRBJ1-2, with D possibly matching TRBD1 (5 bases). CDR1 and CDR2 (germline): MDHEN, SYDVKM. Trimming cost V 6 bases and J 6 bases, with 14 bases left between them. The CDR3 is 13 amino acids. CDR3: CASSSKGANGYTF. DNA for the CDR3: TGTGCCAGCAGCTCCAAAGGGGCGAATGGCTACACCTTC.

This clone was picked up one time. CDR3 region: CASSAYIAGRTDTQYF. The CDR3 nucleotides read TGTGCCAGCAGCGCGTACATAGCGGGGCGCACAGATACGCAGTATTTT. The chain has TRBV5-6 and TRBJ2-3, with 8 positions matching TRBD2. The ends lost 4 bases at V and 1 base at J; junction bases unmatched: 8. Germline V gene data show CDR1 as SGHDT and CDR2 as YYEEEE. The CDR3 covers 16 residues. The whole variable domain, filled in from reference TRBV5-6 and TRBJ2-3, reads DAGVTQSPTHLIKTRGQQVTLRCSPKSGHDTVSWYQQALGQGPQFIFQYYEEEERQRGNFPDRFSGHQFPNYSSELNVNALLLGDSALYLCASSAYIAGRTDTQYFGPGTRLTVL.

The V gene is TRBV29-1, the J gene TRBJ2-1; D remains ambiguous. V lost 3 bases and J 8 bases, leaving 11 bases between the germline ends. This CDR3 spans 12 amino acids. Germline V CDR1 and CDR2: SQVTM, ANQGSEA. CDR3 sequence (DNA): TGCAGCGTTGATCGGTCGCGGTATGAGCAGTTCTTC. Its protein is CSVDRSRYEQFF.

This clone was seen only once. The chain uses TRBV30 and TRBJ2-5, with 11 bases that match TRBD2. The J segment lost 2 bases and the V segment lost 2 bases, leaving 4 bases of the junction unmatched. The CDR3 runs to 15 residues. The germline V gene encodes CDR1 GTSNPN and CDR2 SVGIG (reference sequence). The CDR3 DNA sequence: TGTGCCTGGAGTACGACTAGCGGGACACAAGAGACCCAGTACTTC. Its translation is CAWSTTSGTQETQYF. The whole variable domain, filled in from reference TRBV30 and TRBJ2-5, reads SQTIHQWPATLVQPVGSPLSLECTVEGTSNPNLYWYRQAAGRGLQLLFYSVGIGQISSEVPQNLSASRPQDRQFILSSKKLLLSDSGFYLCAWSTTSGTQETQYFGPGTRLLVL.

This clone showed up just a few times. This rearrangement joins TRBV6-6 to TRBJ2-5; 7 bases match TRBD1. V lost 6 bases to trimming and J lost 7 bases; unmatched junction nucleotides: 8. Germline-derived CDR1 and CDR2 are MNHNY and SVGAGI (reference sequence). This CDR3 contains 13 residues. CDR3 nucleotides: TGTGCCAGCAGCACAAGGGGGCTGGGGACCCAGTACTTC. Translating gives CASSTRGLGTQYF.

This clone has just one count. The chain uses TRBV19 and TRBJ1-5; no reliable D call. Germline V gene data show CDR1 as LNHDA and CDR2 as SQIVND (reference sequence). V was trimmed by 7 bases and J by 0 bases, leaving 13 bases between them. The CDR3 loop spans 15 amino acids. The chain's CDR3 is CASTGVFYSNQPQHF. For the CDR3, the DNA is TGTGCCAGTACAGGTGTCTTTTATAGCAATCAGCCCCAGCATTTT. Full variable domain (rest looked up from reference TRBV19 and TRBJ1-5): DGGITQSPKYLFRKEGQNVTLSCEQNLNHDAMYWYRQDPGQGLRLIYYSQIVNDFQKGDIAEGYSVSREKKESFPLTVTSAQKNPTAFYLCASTGVFYSNQPQHFGDGTRLSIL.

This sequence joins TRBV30 and TRBJ1-4; a possible D gene is TRBD1 (6 bases). Trimming removed 0 bases at V and 0 bases at J, with 20 bases between. This CDR3 is built from 19 residues. Germline V gene data show CDR1 as GTSNPN and CDR2 as SVGIG (reference sequence). CDR3: CAWSVLGRGFPATNEKLFF. In DNA, the CDR3 is TGTGCCTGGAGTGTACTCGGAAGGGGGTTTCCAGCAACTAATGAAAAACTGTTTTTT. Supplemented by reference TRBV30 and TRBJ1-4, the full variable domain reads SQTIHQWPATLVQPVGSPLSLECTVEGTSNPNLYWYRQAAGRGLQLLFYSVGIGQISSEVPQNLSASRPQDRQFILSSKKLLLSDSGFYLCAWSVLGRGFPATNEKLFFGSGTQLSVL.

This rearrangement joins TRBV4-2 to TRBJ2-5, with D perhaps matching TRBD1 (5 bases). The CDR3 length is 16 residues. V lost 1 base and J 1 base, leaving 13 bases between the germline ends. The germline V gene has CDR1 LGHNA and CDR2 YNFKEQ. In DNA, the CDR3 is TGTGCCAGCAGCCAAGCGCAGGGAAGGGGCCAAGAGACCCAGTACTTC. It encodes CASSQAQGRGQETQYF.

This chain's CDR3 is CASRNLRDRGLFF. The CDR3 DNA sequence: TGTGCCAGCAGGAACCTCCGGGACAGGGGACTGTTTTTT. The chain links TRBV12-3 or TRBV12-4 to TRBJ1-4, with 10 positions matching TRBD1. V was clipped by 6 bases and J by 13 bases; unmatched bases: 8. This CDR3 has 13 amino acids.